These 28 T cell receptor beta chains came from one sample sequenced in a study of PD-1 blockade in classical Hodgkin lymphoma. All patients experienced relapse after autologous stem cell transplantation, and brentuximab vedotin exposure was variable. Generated by immunoSEQ multiplex PCR, the TCRdb table keeps only in-frame clones and is missing some. Of roughly 10,000 clones listed, 80% are singletons. This specimen consisted of peripheral blood mononuclear cells (PBMCs), obtained before the second cycle of nivolumab. The receptor source for this set is a human donor with classical Hodgkin lymphoma.

CDR3 bases: TGTGCCAGCAGCGGGACCGAGGTGAATCAGCCCCAGCATTTT. Encoded protein: CASSGTEVNQPQHF. The rearrangement uses TRBV2 and TRBJ1-5; D is possibly TRBD1 (5 bases). CDR1 SNHLY and CDR2 FYNNEI come from the germline V gene. This CDR3 is built from 14 residues. V dropped 6 bases and J dropped 4 bases, with 13 bases sitting between them.

A few counts support this clone. This chain connects TRBV7-9 to TRBJ1-5; 9 bases agree with TRBD1. This CDR3 spans 17 amino acids. Germline trimming cut 1 base from V and 3 bases from J; bases unmatched to any gene: 7. Per the germline V gene, CDR1 is SEHNR and CDR2 is FQNEAQ (reference sequence). The CDR3 reads CASSLGGQGAVNQPQHF. The CDR3 nucleotides read TGTGCCAGCAGCTTAGGGGGACAGGGCGCCGTCAATCAGCCCCAGCATTTT.

The rearrangement links TRBV2 to TRBJ2-3; D gene unclear. Germline V gene lookup returns CDR1 SNHLY and CDR2 FYNNEI. V lost 11 bases, J lost 4 bases, and 16 bases lay in between. The CDR3 has 13 residues. The CDR3 sequence: CAQISSYPDTQYF. The CDR3 DNA sequence: TGTGCCCAAATTTCCAGCTACCCAGATACGCAGTATTTT.

The rearrangement uses TRBV5-1 and TRBJ2-1, with 11 nucleotides matching TRBD2. The V and J ends lost 10 bases and 7 bases, in that order; junction bases with no gene match: 7. This CDR3 contains 13 residues. From germline, CDR1 is SGHRS and CDR2 YFSETQ. The CDR3 sequence: CAVAGGIRNEQFF. In nucleotides, the CDR3 is TGCGCCGTAGCGGGAGGGATCCGGAATGAGCAGTTCTTC.

This clone appeared a few times. The rearrangement links TRBV28 to TRBJ2-7; 10 nucleotides line up with TRBD1. This CDR3 contains 14 residues. The V gene end was trimmed by 4 bases and the J gene end by 4 bases; junction bases not matched to a gene: 4. CDR1 MDHEN and CDR2 SYDVKM come from the germline V gene. DNA for the CDR3: TGTGCCAGCAGTTCACGGGACAGGGGTTACGAGCAGTACTTC. Amino acid sequence: CASSSRDRGYEQYF.

This rearrangement joins TRBV5-6 to TRBJ1-2, with unresolved D. Germline CDR1 reads SGHDT; CDR2 reads YYEEEE. Trimming left V 3 bases short and J 0 bases short, with 15 bases between. This CDR3 region has 16 residues. CDR3 region: CASSYRQTPTNYGYTF. The CDR3 region has the DNA TGTGCCAGCAGCTACCGCCAGACTCCAACTAACTATGGCTACACCTTC.

The chain employs TRBV5-1 and TRBJ2-7; TRBD2 might be the D (5 bases). Germline V gene lookup returns CDR1 SGHRS and CDR2 YFSETQ. V was shortened by 4 bases and J by 6 bases, with 20 bases between the two germline ends. CDR3 length: 15 amino acids. As DNA, the CDR3 is TGCGCCAGCAGCCCCAGAGGGCAAACCGGGATCGAGCAGTACTTC. Its protein product is CASSPRGQTGIEQYF.

V is TRBV30 and J is TRBJ2-5; no clear D. Germline V gene lookup returns CDR1 GTSNPN and CDR2 SVGIG (reference sequence). The CDR3 totals 11 residues. With 2 bases removed from V and 5 bases from J, the gap between germline ends came to 6 bases. As DNA, the CDR3 is TGTGCCTGGAGTCTAGGGGAGACCCAGTACTTC. The encoded protein is CAWSLGETQYF.

This clone was observed a handful of times. The V and J genes are TRBV30 and TRBJ2-7; D ambiguous. The V and J ends lost 3 bases and 2 bases respectively, with 11 bases between them. The germline V gene has CDR1 GTSNPN and CDR2 SVGIG (reference sequence). The CDR3 length is 13 residues. This CDR3 reads CAWSAFRTYEQYF. The DNA for the CDR3 is TGTGCCTGGAGCGCTTTTCGAACCTACGAGCAGTACTTC.

The CDR3 here is CASNVNSGANVLTF. For the CDR3, the DNA is TGTGCCAGCAACGTAAACTCTGGGGCCAACGTCCTGACTTTC. The V call is TRBV28, the J call TRBJ2-6; D ambiguous. The CDR3 is made up of 14 amino acids. CDR1 is MDHEN and CDR2 is SYDVKM in the germline V gene. V lost 7 bases and J lost 0, with 7 bases in between.

The chain combines TRBV19 with TRBJ1-1; tentative D call: TRBD1 (5 bases). The length of the CDR3 is 15 residues. The germline V gene has CDR1 LNHDA and CDR2 SQIVND (reference sequence). The V gene lost 5 bases and the J gene lost 5 bases, with 18 bases spanning the gap. CDR3 residues: CASSSASVGETEAFF. The CDR3 DNA reads as TGTGCCAGTAGTTCCGCGTCAGTGGGGGAAACTGAAGCTTTCTTT.

The chain uses TRBV27 and TRBJ2-7; D is possibly TRBD2 (6 bases). V dropped 6 bases and J dropped 7 bases, with 10 bases sitting between them. The germline V gene has CDR1 MNHEY and CDR2 SMNVEV (reference sequence). The length of the CDR3 is 11 residues. CDR3 sequence reads: CASRLAGEQYF. The CDR3, as DNA: TGTGCCAGCAGGCTGGCGGGAGAGCAGTACTTC.

Notes on this clone: An end of the junction does not agree with germline; a read error may underlie this. The rearrangement links TRBV6-1 to TRBJ1-3; D gene ambiguous. Germline V gene lookup returns CDR1 MNHNS and CDR2 SASEGT. The CDR3 covers 15 residues. Here the CDR3 reads CASIEEPSSGNTIYF. CDR3 coding DNA: TGTGCCAGCATTGAAGAGCCCAGCTCTGGAAACACCATATATTTT.

V and J are TRBV19 and TRBJ2-1, with 8 bases that match TRBD1. CDR1 is LNHDA and CDR2 is SQIVND in the germline V gene (reference sequence). This CDR3 spans 14 amino acids. Trimming took 7 bases from V and 8 from J; bases not matched to a gene: 10. The CDR3 nucleotides read TGTGCCAGTAACCCCACAGGGGGTCACGATGAGCAGTTCTTC. Residues: CASNPTGGHDEQFF.

The V and J genes are TRBV4-1 and TRBJ2-2; 12 bases fit TRBD2. Per germline, CDR1 MGHRA and CDR2 YSYEKL. J lost 6 bases, V lost 4 bases, and 15 bases had no gene match. This CDR3 has 19 residues. The CDR3 nucleotides read TGCGCCAGCAGCCGCCGACTAGCGGGAGTAGAAATGATATCCGGGGAGCTGTTTTTT. It translates to CASSRRLAGVEMISGELFF.

The chain joins TRBV6-1 to TRBJ1-5, with a tentative D call TRBD1 (6 bases). The V gene lost 9 bases and the J gene lost 2 bases, with 14 bases spanning the gap. The CDR3 totals 14 residues. Germline V gives CDR1 MNHNS, CDR2 SASEGT. CDR3 nucleotide sequence: TGTGCCAGTCGACCCCCAGGGGGCAATCAGCCCCAGCATTTT. Translated: CASRPPGGNQPQHF.

In its sample, this clone was seen a few times. V is TRBV4-1 and J is TRBJ2-7; 8 bases align to TRBD2. Trimming at V came to 0 bases and at J to 3 bases, leaving 13 bases not matched to a gene. In germline, CDR1 is MGHRA, CDR2 YSYEKL. This CDR3 contains 18 residues. DNA of the CDR3: TGCGCCAGCAGCCAAGATTCCGGGGGGGGAACAAACCTCTACGAGCAGTACTTC. Its protein product is CASSQDSGGGTNLYEQYF.

V usage is TRBV29-1 and J usage is TRBJ1-1; no firm D call. Trimming stripped 2 bases from V and 0 bases from J, with 10 bases between. The CDR3 contains 14 residues. Germline values: CDR1 SQVTM, CDR2 ANQGSEA. This CDR3 reads CSVEQRYMNTEAFF. CDR3 DNA sequence: TGCAGCGTTGAACAGAGATACATGAACACTGAAGCTTTCTTT.

The chain joins TRBV6-4 to TRBJ2-2, with a possible D match to TRBD2 (6 bases). Germline assignment: CDR1 MRHNA and CDR2 SNTAGT. V lost 3 bases, J lost 5 bases, and 10 bases lay in between. The CDR3 runs to 14 residues. CDR3 in DNA: TGTGCCAGCAGTGAGCCGGGGGTTACCGGGGAGCTGTTTTTT. Translating gives CASSEPGVTGELFF.

The chain is built from TRBV2 and TRBJ1-6; the match to TRBD1 covers 7 bases. CDR1 is SNHLY and CDR2 is FYNNEI in the germline V gene. The CDR3 runs to 17 residues. V lost 6 bases, J lost 0 bases, and 8 bases stayed unmatched. CDR3 sequence: CASRRTGDSSYNSPLHF. The CDR3 nucleotides read TGTGCCAGCAGGAGGACAGGCGATAGCTCCTATAATTCACCCCTCCACTTT.

The V call is TRBV18, the J call TRBJ1-4; no clear D. The CDR3 has 14 residues. V was trimmed by 3 bases and J by 5 bases, leaving 10 bases between them. Germline assignment: CDR1 KGHSH and CDR2 LQKENI. CDR3 bases: TGTGCCAGCTCACCTACCTCCGGGAATGAAAAACTGTTTTTT. Encoded protein: CASSPTSGNEKLFF.

The rearrangement joins TRBV5-5 to TRBJ1-5, with D hard to call. The germline CDR1 and CDR2 sequences are SGHKS and YYEKEE (reference sequence). Trimming removed 2 bases from V and 0 bases from J, with 9 bases in between. The CDR3 runs 15 residues. The CDR3 spells CASSFGSNSNQPQHF. CDR3 coding DNA: TGTGCCAGCAGCTTTGGTTCCAATAGCAATCAGCCCCAGCATTTT.

The CDR3 sequence is CASSSQTSRNNEQFF. In nucleotides, the CDR3 is TGTGCCAGCAGCTCGCAGACTAGCCGGAACAATGAGCAGTTCTTC. V and J are TRBV7-2 and TRBJ2-1, with TRBD2 identical over 7 bases. Germline V lookup: CDR1 SGHTA, CDR2 FQGNSA. With 4 bases clipped from V and 5 bases from J, the junction kept 8 bases outside the gene matches. This CDR3 region has 15 residues.

The V call is TRBV10-3, the J call TRBJ2-1; tentatively, D is TRBD1 (5 bases). CDR1 is ENHRY, CDR2 SYGVKD, per germline. The CDR3 runs 15 residues. Between the trimmed V and J ends, which lost 2 bases and 3 bases, there was a span of 11 bases. CDR3 residues: CAISEGQAIYNEQFF. In DNA, the CDR3 is TGTGCCATCAGTGAGGGACAAGCGATCTACAATGAGCAGTTCTTC.

This clone appeared once. This chain connects TRBV5-6 to TRBJ1-6; 8 bases line up with TRBD1. Germline V gene data show CDR1 as SGHDT and CDR2 as YYEEEE. V trimming: 0 bases; J trimming: 7 bases; junction bases outside the gene matches: 3. The CDR3 has 15 residues. The CDR3 here is CASSLAGTGNSPLHF. The CDR3, as DNA: TGTGCCAGCAGCTTGGCAGGGACAGGAAATTCACCCCTCCACTTT.

The chain carries TRBV18 and TRBJ1-4; D may be TRBD1 (6 bases). V lost 0 bases to trimming and J lost 3 bases, with 14 bases between them. The CDR3 runs to 17 residues. Germline-derived CDR1 and CDR2 are KGHSH and LQKENI. CDR3 nucleotide sequence: TGTGCCAGCTCACCACCGCCAGGGGCCGATGCTAATGAAAAACTGTTTTTT. Amino acid sequence: CASSPPPGADANEKLFF.

V gene TRBV7-2 combines with J gene TRBJ2-7, with no clear D. The CDR3 extends over 13 amino acids. Germline values: CDR1 SGHTA, CDR2 FQGNSA. Trimming left V 4 bases short and J 4 bases short, with 11 bases between. DNA of the CDR3: TGTGCCAGCAGCTCTAGGACCTCGTACGAGCAGTACTTC. It specifies CASSSRTSYEQYF.

The sample holds one count of this clone. This chain joins TRBV5-4 and TRBJ1-2; the match to TRBD1 covers 7 bases. This CDR3 has 13 residues. J gave up 5 bases and V 5 bases, and 6 bases lay outside the gene matches. The germline V gene encodes CDR1 SGHNT and CDR2 YYREEE (reference sequence). CDR3 nucleotides: TGTGCCAGCAGTCAACAGGGGCTGTATGGCTACACCTTC. This codes for CASSQQGLYGYTF. The complete variable domain, with remaining parts taken from reference TRBV5-4 and TRBJ1-2, reads ETGVTQSPTHLIKTRGQQVTLRCSSQSGHNTVSWYQQALGQGPQFIFQYYREEENGRGNFPPRFSGLQFPNYSSELNVNALELDDSALYLCASSQQGLYGYTFGSGTRLTVV.